Below are 11 T cell receptor beta chains sequenced from a single sample in a study of T cells after yellow fever vaccination. TCRdb re-analysed the 5' RACE reads in MiXCR, keeping a single row per CDR3 protein. The sample shows hundreds of thousands of distinct CDR3 sequences, roughly 20% of them seen only once. The sample here was PBMCs, taken before the yellow fever booster vaccination. The receptors stem from a man younger than 30 who received the YFV17D yellow fever vaccine.

In this sample, this clonotype turned up a few times. The rearrangement uses TRBV4-1 and TRBJ2-3; D tentatively reads TRBD1 or TRBD2 (5 bases each). The CDR3 spans 17 residues. With 1 base removed from V and 5 bases from J, the gap between germline ends came to 19 bases. Germline loops: CDR1 MGHRA, CDR2 YSYEKL. The CDR3 loop reads CASSQALSTLRGDTQYF. The CDR3 DNA is TGCGCCAGCAGCCAAGCGTTGTCTACACTGAGGGGAGATACGCAGTATTTT.

This chain connects TRBV5-1 to TRBJ1-6; no firm D call. The CDR3 totals 14 residues. Trimming left V 0 bases short and J 6 bases short, with 7 bases between. Germline loops: CDR1 SGHRS, CDR2 YFSETQ. The CDR3 DNA is TGCGCCAGCAGCTTGGCTTTCAGTAATTCACCCCTCCACTTT. Protein product: CASSLAFSNSPLHF.

The J gene is TRBJ2-5, the V gene TRBV7-6; D is possibly TRBD1 or TRBD2 (5 bases each). Trimming removed 5 bases at V and 7 bases at J, with 17 bases between. The germline V gene encodes CDR1 SGHVS and CDR2 FNYEAQ. This CDR3 is 14 amino acids long. The CDR3: CASSPGTVWGTQYF. Here the CDR3 DNA reads TGTGCCAGCAGCCCCGGGACGGTTTGGGGGACCCAGTACTTC.

The V call is TRBV6-8, the J call TRBJ2-5; D uncertain. Trimming removed 4 bases at V and 5 bases at J, with 11 bases between. The germline CDR1 and CDR2 sequences are MNHGY and SAAAGT. CDR3 length equals 13 residues. This CDR3 reads CASSWRGIETQYF. CDR3 DNA: TGTGCCAGCAGTTGGCGAGGAATTGAGACCCAGTACTTC.

The V gene is TRBV7-2, the J gene TRBJ2-4; TRBD2 might be the D (5 bases). Germline CDR1 reads SGHTA; CDR2 reads FQGNSA. The V gene lost 0 bases and the J gene lost 4 bases, with 7 bases spanning the gap. The CDR3 has 14 residues. DNA for the CDR3: TGTGCCAGCAGCTTAGCCGGGGAGAAAAACATTCAGTACTTC. Its translation: CASSLAGEKNIQYF.

The CDR3: CASSFTDTRDEQYF. Here the CDR3 DNA reads TGCGCCAGCAGCTTTACTGACACGAGGGATGAGCAGTACTTC. The chain carries TRBV5-1 and TRBJ2-7; possibly TRBD2 for D (5 bases). From germline, CDR1 is SGHRS and CDR2 YFSETQ. Trimming took off 2 bases at V and 7 bases at J, with 16 bases between the two ends. The CDR3 is 14 residues long.

This clonotype was seen only a few times. The chain carries TRBV20-1 and TRBJ2-1, with 11 positions matching TRBD2. The CDR3 length is 16 residues. CDR1 DFQATT and CDR2 SNEGSKA come from the germline V gene (reference sequence). V lost 3 bases, J lost 0 bases, and 4 bases stayed unmatched. The CDR3 DNA is TGCAGTGCTAGGCCCCTAGCGGGGGGCTCCTACAATGAGCAGTTCTTC. The encoded protein is CSARPLAGGSYNEQFF.

The chain links TRBV27 to TRBJ2-3, with 12 bases identical to TRBD2. J lost 2 bases, V lost 10 bases, and 7 bases had no gene match. The CDR3 has 15 residues. The germline gives CDR1 MNHEY, CDR2 SMNVEV (reference sequence). This chain's CDR3 is CATWTSGAITDTQYF. CDR3 sequence (DNA): TGTGCCACCTGGACTAGCGGGGCCATCACAGATACGCAGTATTTT.

This clonotype came up once. CDR3 sequence reads: CASTKLAGAYNEQFF. CDR3 in DNA: TGTGCCAGCACCAAACTAGCGGGGGCCTACAATGAGCAGTTCTTC. The chain employs TRBV6-2 or TRBV6-3 and TRBJ2-1, with 11 positions matching TRBD2. CDR1 and CDR2 from the germline V gene are MNHEY and SVGEGT. This CDR3 has 15 amino acids. Unmatched junction bases numbered 4, after V lost 7 bases and J lost 2 bases.

In its sample, this clonotype was seen a few times. This chain joins TRBV7-8 and TRBJ2-3, with TRBD1 as a possible D gene (5 bases). This CDR3 has 12 amino acids. Between the trimmed V and J ends, which lost 6 bases and 4 bases, there was a span of 8 bases. Germline values: CDR1 SGHVS, CDR2 FQNEAQ. The CDR3 DNA reads TGTGCCAGCAGGCCAGGGTCAGATACGCAGTATTTT. Amino acid sequence: CASRPGSDTQYF.

This chain uses TRBV29-1 with TRBJ1-5; maybe TRBD1 (6 bases). The length of the CDR3 is 13 residues. Trimming cost V 7 bases and J 5 bases, with 15 bases left between them. Germline CDR1 SQVTM, CDR2 ANQGSEA. CDR3 amino acids: CSARQGNDQPQHF. CDR3 coding DNA: TGCAGCGCGAGGCAGGGGAATGATCAGCCCCAGCATTTT.